A selection of T cell receptor beta chains follows, all from one sample in a study of radiotherapy plus CTLA-4 blockade in lung cancer. TCRdb's copy holds only in-frame clones and misses some; the assay was immunoSEQ multiplex PCR. The data hold about 77,000 clones, with less than 85% observed a single time. The specimen was peripheral blood, collected from a patient treated with radiotherapy plus ipilimumab. These receptors were collected from a human donor with non-small cell lung cancer whose response to radiotherapy plus ipilimumab could not be evaluated. The CDR3 runs from the conserved cysteine through the conserved F or W. A D gene is named only where the DNA matches it firmly. The size field is filled for only some rows; it gives once, few, many or a size class.

v_gene: TRBV9
j_gene: TRBJ1-1
d_gene: -
abundance: few
CDR3nt: TGTGCCAGCAGCGCGCAAGTAGAGAACACTGAAGCTTTCTTT
CDR3aa: CASSAQVENTEAFF

v_gene: TRBV11-2
j_gene: TRBJ1-4
d_gene: TRBD1
abundance: few
CDR3nt: TGTGCCAGCAGCTTAGGTAGCGGGACAGGGAACGAAAAACTGTTTTTT
CDR3aa: CASSLGSGTGNEKLFF

v_gene: TRBV7-3
j_gene: TRBJ1-1
d_gene: -
abundance: medium-sized
CDR3nt: TGTGCCAGCAGCTTAGCGGGGGGAGAGGGAACTGAAGCTTTCTTT
CDR3aa: CASSLAGGEGTEAFF

v_gene: TRBV7-3
j_gene: TRBJ1-2
d_gene: TRBD1
abundance: once
CDR3nt: TGTGCCAGCAGCTTTGGGACAGGGGGCGGCTACACCTTC
CDR3aa: CASSFGTGGGYTF

v_gene: TRBV18
j_gene: TRBJ1-5
d_gene: TRBD1
abundance: few
CDR3nt: TGTGCCAGCTCACCGAATCAGGGGGCGAATCAGCCCCAGCATTTT
CDR3aa: CASSPNQGANQPQHF

v_gene: TRBV19
j_gene: TRBJ1-1
d_gene: -
abundance: -
CDR3nt: TGTGCCAGTAGTTATTACAGGGTCGGGGTCATGAACACTGAAGCTTTCTTT
CDR3aa: CASSYYRVGVMNTEAFF

v_gene: TRBV18
j_gene: TRBJ1-4
d_gene: TRBD1
abundance: few
CDR3nt: TGTGCCAGCTCACGCCAGGCAGGGGGGGAAAAACTGTTTTTT
CDR3aa: CASSRQAGGEKLFF

v_gene: TRBV7-2
j_gene: TRBJ2-7
d_gene: -
abundance: -
CDR3nt: TGTGCCAGCAGCTTAAGGGGGAGGGAGGGCGAGCAGTACTTC
CDR3aa: CASSLRGREGEQYF

v_gene: TRBV28
j_gene: TRBJ2-7
d_gene: TRBD2
abundance: -
CDR3nt: TGTGCCAGCAGTTTCACCCCCTTAGCGGGAGGGCCGGACGAGCAGTACTTC
CDR3aa: CASSFTPLAGGPDEQYF

v_gene: TRBV5-1
j_gene: TRBJ2-3
d_gene: -
abundance: -
CDR3nt: TGCGCCAGCAGTCGGGGGGCCGGGGGAGATACGCAGTATTTT
CDR3aa: CASSRGAGGDTQYF

v_gene: TRBV5-1
j_gene: TRBJ2-7
d_gene: TRBD2
abundance: -
CDR3nt: TGCGCCAGTTCGGCGGGGGGCAGTTCCTACGAGCAGTACTTC
CDR3aa: CASSAGGSSYEQYF

v_gene: TRBV19
j_gene: TRBJ2-5
d_gene: TRBD2
abundance: -
CDR3nt: TGTGCCAGTAGTATGGGAGGGGCAGAGACCCAGTACTTC
CDR3aa: CASSMGGAETQYF

v_gene: TRBV6-5
j_gene: TRBJ1-6
d_gene: TRBD1
abundance: -
CDR3nt: TGTGCCAGCAGGGGACAGGGGGGTTATAATTCACCCCTCCACTTT
CDR3aa: CASRGQGGYNSPLHF

v_gene: TRBV7-9
j_gene: TRBJ1-2
d_gene: -
abundance: -
CDR3nt: TGTGCCAGCAGCTTAGGGACAGCCTCTAACTATGGCTACACCTTC
CDR3aa: CASSLGTASNYGYTF